This T cell receptor (beta chain) is drawn from a study of shared clonotypes between healthy human individuals. Overall study context: Three plates each covered CD4 naive and memory; CD8 naive two, CD8 memory one.

This table comes from immunoSEQ multiplex PCR, and its TCRdb copy is limited to in-frame clones, with some not included. The sample has more than 1 million clones; approximately 80% are singletons. The study, taken as a whole, reports: Sampling was confined to blood; repertoires within tissues likely differ.

This clone was seen only once. Antigen: not known. V gave up 9 bases and J gave up 1 base; unmatched junction bases: 5. The CDR3 loop spans 13 amino acids. Germline-derived CDR1 and CDR2 are MNHNS and SASEGT. The sequence derives from a man in his late teens or twenties in good health. Some clones in this sample may be carry-over from other donors' samples. The chain joins TRBV6-1 to TRBJ2-5; 7 positions agree with TRBD1. Sequencing used memory CD4+ T cells from PBMCs. The subset is: CD45RA-negative fraction. CDR3 bases: TGTGCCAGTTTTAACAGGGGCCAAGAGACCCAGTACTTC. It is translated as CASFNRGQETQYF.